Detailed here is one T cell receptor beta chain. This entry belongs to a study of long-term antiretroviral therapy in people with HIV. The samples, holding 1-10 million cryopreserved PBMC, were thawed before DNA extraction was carried out. CDR3 length: 19 residues. Germline V gives CDR1 SGHVS, CDR2 FNYEAQ. V was clipped by 5 bases and J by 6 bases, with 30 bases between them. Survey-level immunoSEQ v3.0 assays were run. Assay used: immunoSEQ multiplex PCR; TCRdb lists only in-frame clones, some missing. This table holds 15,000 to 20,000 clones, 88% found once. Source: unsorted PBMCs, taken 6.9 years after starting antiretroviral therapy. V is TRBV7-6 and J is TRBJ2-3; the D gene is possibly TRBD1 (7 bases). This receptor was identified in a man aged 50-59 years with HIV. CDR3 coding DNA: TGTGCCAGCAGCGCTGTTCCGGGACAGCGGGTCCCTGTGTCGGATACGCAGTATTTT. It encodes CASSAVPGQRVPVSDTQYF.